This entry lists 20 T cell receptor beta chains sequenced from one sample in a study of Graves' ophthalmopathy and Graves' hyperthyroidism. Using RNA transcripts, the TCR beta CDR3 regions were amplified. HTBI-primed RT-PCR formed the first round, and a multiplex PCR formed the second. TCRdb redid the calling of the multiplex PCR reads with MiXCR, one entry per CDR3 protein. The sample lists about 590,000 distinct CDR3 sequences; 35% to 40% were seen once. Sequencing was performed on peripheral blood or thyroid tissue (not recorded which). All receptors derive from an adult man with Graves' hyperthyroidism.

For this clonotype: A much more abundant neighbour one base away suggests this may be a read error. The chain links TRBV5-4 to TRBJ2-5; 7 nucleotides agree with TRBD1. The germline CDR1 and CDR2 sequences are SGHNT and YYREEE (reference sequence). The CDR3 has 15 residues. V gave up 3 bases and J gave up 2 bases; unmatched junction bases: 7. The CDR3: CASSSRQGIQETQYF. CDR3 nucleotide sequence: TGTGCCAGCAGCTCGAGACAGGGCATTCAAGAGACCCAGTACTTC.

This clonotype was counted at least ten times. This sequence joins TRBV20-1 and TRBJ1-6; D is unresolved. Germline CDR1 DFQATT, CDR2 SNEGSKA (reference sequence). The CDR3 has 13 amino acids. Trimming cost V 1 base and J 7 bases, with 8 bases left between them. CDR3 in amino acids: CSARGANNSPLHF. The CDR3 DNA reads as TGCAGTGCTAGAGGGGCTAACAATTCACCCCTCCACTTT.

Note on this clonotype: A junction boundary mismatches the germline segment, possibly from a read error. This rearrangement joins TRBV7-2 to TRBJ2-7; either TRBD1 or TRBD2 may fit D (5 bases each). This CDR3 comprises 12 residues. CDR1 is SGHTA and CDR2 is FQGNSA in the germline V gene. The CDR3 region is CASSQGAPREFF. The CDR3 bases are TGTGCCAGCAGCCAAGGGGCCCCAAGGGAGTTCTTC.

This clonotype showed up just once. The rearrangement links TRBV15 to TRBJ1-1; 8 nucleotides match TRBD1. Germline CDR1 LNHNV, CDR2 YYDKDF (reference sequence). CDR3 length: 18 residues. Unmatched junction bases numbered 14, after V lost 0 bases and J lost 5 bases. The CDR3 nucleotides read TGTGCCACCAGCAGAGATGAGGGGCAGGGGGCTGATAATACTGAAGCTTTCTTT. Protein sequence: CATSRDEGQGADNTEAFF.

The chain couples TRBV12-3 or TRBV12-4 to TRBJ2-2; 12 bases line up with TRBD2. V trimming: 9 bases; J trimming: 5 bases; junction bases outside the gene matches: 4. The length of the CDR3 is 14 residues. The CDR3 DNA is TGTGCCAGTTTTACTAGCGGGGGGACCGGGGAGCTGTTTTTT. Encoded protein: CASFTSGGTGELFF.

CDR3 DNA sequence: TGTGCCAGCAGCTTAGGTCCGGAGGTGTCTGGAAACACCATATATTTT. This codes for CASSLGPEVSGNTIYF. The rearrangement joins TRBV7-8 to TRBJ1-3; D gene unclear. Trimming cost V 1 base and J 1 base, with 11 bases left between them. Germline lookup yields CDR1 SGHVS and CDR2 FQNEAQ. CDR3 length equals 16 residues.

This clonotype was counted a single time. It may be a read error: a sequence one base away is much more abundant. Lacking the conserved final phenylalanine or tryptophan, this CDR3 likely reflects a read error. The J gene is TRBJ1-1, the V gene TRBV10-3; TRBD1 matches 11 bases. The CDR3 is 16 amino acids. The germline V gene has CDR1 ENHRY and CDR2 SYGVKD. J lost 4 bases, V lost 5 bases, and 9 bases had no gene match. CDR3 coding DNA: TGTGCCATCAGTCAGGACAGGGGGCGAGCTAGCACTGAAGCTTTCCTT. This translates into CAISQDRGRASTEAFL.

This clonotype was seen more than once but under ten times. The chain has TRBV29-1 and TRBJ2-1; D is ambiguous. Trimming removed 3 bases from V and 7 bases from J, with 7 bases in between. The germline CDR1 and CDR2 sequences are SQVTM and ANQGSEA. CDR3 length: 11 amino acids. The CDR3 spells CSVEVENEQFF. In DNA, the CDR3 is TGCAGCGTTGAGGTAGAGAATGAGCAGTTCTTC.

The V and J genes are TRBV10-2 and TRBJ1-1; 7 bases match TRBD1. V dropped 6 bases and J dropped 4; count of bases not matched to a gene: 2. CDR3 length: 12 residues. Germline CDR1 is WSHSY and CDR2 is SAAADI. Here the CDR3 reads CASRTGLTEAFF. As DNA, the CDR3 is TGCGCCAGCAGGACAGGGCTCACTGAAGCTTTCTTT.

This clonotype was found many times. This CDR3 is CASSQVIAPETQYF. The CDR3 DNA sequence: TGTGCCAGCAGCCAAGTGATAGCACCAGAGACCCAGTACTTC. The J gene is TRBJ2-5, the V gene TRBV4-2; D is ambiguous. V was trimmed by 1 base and J by 4 bases, leaving 10 bases between them. The CDR3 contains 14 residues. Germline CDR1 reads LGHNA; CDR2 reads YNFKEQ.

The genes are TRBV9 and TRBJ2-3; D remains ambiguous. Germline CDR1 and CDR2: SGDLS and YYNGEE. The CDR3 length is 17 residues. Trimming left V 2 bases short and J 1 base short, with 17 bases between. This CDR3 is CASSVESEGICTDTQYF. In DNA, the CDR3 is TGTGCCAGCAGCGTGGAAAGCGAAGGGATTTGCACAGATACGCAGTATTTT.

This clonotype was detected many times. This sequence joins TRBV12-3 or TRBV12-4 and TRBJ2-7, with 8 nucleotides matching TRBD1. Trimming at V came to 5 bases and at J to 5 bases, leaving 2 bases not matched to a gene. The CDR3 has 12 residues. This CDR3 is CASSDRGHEQYF. The CDR3, as DNA: TGTGCCAGCAGTGACAGGGGCCACGAGCAGTACTTC.

This clonotype has more than one count but fewer than ten. The DNA of the CDR3 is TGTGCCAGTAGTAAGGGGCCCGCCGGGGAGCTGTTTTTT. This translates into CASSKGPAGELFF. The V and J genes are TRBV19 and TRBJ2-2; the D gene is possibly TRBD1 (5 bases). The CDR3 has 13 residues. CDR1 is LNHDA, CDR2 SQIVND, per germline (reference sequence). V lost 4 bases and J 6 bases, leaving 9 bases between the germline ends.

The chain has TRBV29-1 and TRBJ1-2, with a tentative D call TRBD1 (5 bases). V gave up 5 bases and J gave up 10 bases, with 14 bases separating them. There are 11 residues in the CDR3. CDR1 is SQVTM and CDR2 is ANQGSEA in the germline V gene. CDR3 bases: TGCAGCGTTCGCCAGGGAGGCGACTACACCTTC. As protein: CSVRQGGDYTF. Based on the CDR3 plus reference TRBV29-1 and TRBJ1-2, the full variable domain is SAVISQKPSRDICQRGTSLTIQCQVDSQVTMMFWYRQQPGQSLTLIATANQGSEATYESGFVIDKFPISRPNLTFSTLTVSNMSPEDSSIYLCSVRQGGDYTFGSGTRLTVV.

The table lists this clonotype with many counts. V usage is TRBV5-1 and J usage is TRBJ1-5; TRBD1 agrees at 8 bases. The CDR3 length is 15 residues. Germline CDR1 is SGHRS and CDR2 is YFSETQ. Trimming removed 2 bases from V and 3 bases from J; junction bases left unmatched: 4. The CDR3 DNA follows: TGCGCCAGCAGCTTCGGACAGGGAAACAATCAGCCCCAGCATTTT. Amino acids: CASSFGQGNNQPQHF.

This clonotype was picked up a small number of times. The V call is TRBV4-1, the J call TRBJ2-7; 9 nucleotides align to TRBD2. This CDR3 is built from 15 residues. The V segment lost 4 bases and the J segment 1 base; nucleotides outside the gene matches: 5. Germline V CDR1 and CDR2: MGHRA, YSYEKL. The CDR3 sequence is CASSLAGDGSYEQYF. The CDR3 bases are TGCGCCAGCAGCCTAGCGGGAGATGGATCCTACGAGCAGTACTTC.

This clonotype was seen repeatedly, ten times or more. The chain combines TRBV7-2 with TRBJ2-7; D remains ambiguous. The length of the CDR3 is 13 residues. Trimming removed 0 bases from V and 5 bases from J, with 8 bases in between. CDR1 and CDR2 from the germline V gene are SGHTA and FQGNSA. The DNA of the CDR3 is TGTGCCAGCAGCTTAGCGAGTTGGGACGAGCAGTACTTC. Protein sequence: CASSLASWDEQYF.

This clonotype was detected ten times or more. V and J are TRBV10-2 and TRBJ1-2; D is unclear. Trimming pared 5 bases from V and 6 bases from J, leaving 7 bases between. The CDR3 loop spans 11 amino acids. Germline CDR1 is WSHSY and CDR2 is SAAADI. This chain's CDR3 is CASSSIDGYTF. As DNA, the CDR3 is TGCGCCAGCAGTTCTATTGATGGCTACACCTTC.

The chain has TRBV27 and TRBJ2-7, with a weak D call TRBD1 (6 bases). Trimming removed 6 bases from V and 1 base from J, with 13 bases in between. CDR1 is MNHEY and CDR2 is SMNVEV in the germline V gene (reference sequence). This CDR3 contains 14 residues. The CDR3 reads CASRMNRDSYEQYF. CDR3 sequence (DNA): TGTGCCAGCAGAATGAACAGGGATTCCTACGAGCAGTACTTC.

The chain links TRBV19 to TRBJ2-3; either TRBD1 or TRBD2 may fit D (6 bases each). The CDR3 consists of 16 residues. CDR1 is LNHDA, CDR2 SQIVND, per germline (reference sequence). V was cut by 5 bases and J by 5 bases, with 20 bases left in between. The CDR3, as DNA: TGTGCCAGTAGTTCGGGATCTGGGGGGCGCGGAGATACGCAGTATTTT. Protein product: CASSSGSGGRGDTQYF.